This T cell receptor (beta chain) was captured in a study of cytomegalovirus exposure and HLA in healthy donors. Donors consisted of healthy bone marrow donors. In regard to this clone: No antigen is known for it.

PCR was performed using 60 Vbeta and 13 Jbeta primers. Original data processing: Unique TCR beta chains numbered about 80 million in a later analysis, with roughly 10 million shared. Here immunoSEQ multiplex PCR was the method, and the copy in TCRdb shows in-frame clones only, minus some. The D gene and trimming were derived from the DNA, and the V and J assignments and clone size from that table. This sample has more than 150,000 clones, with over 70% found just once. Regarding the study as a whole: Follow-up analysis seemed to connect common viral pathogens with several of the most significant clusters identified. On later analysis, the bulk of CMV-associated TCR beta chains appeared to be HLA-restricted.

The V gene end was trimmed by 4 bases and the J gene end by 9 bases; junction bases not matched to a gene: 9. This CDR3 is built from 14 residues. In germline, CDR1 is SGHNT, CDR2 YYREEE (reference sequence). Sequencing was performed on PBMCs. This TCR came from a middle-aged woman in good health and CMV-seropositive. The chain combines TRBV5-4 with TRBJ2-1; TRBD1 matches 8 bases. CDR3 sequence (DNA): TGTGCCAGCAGCCCTGGGACAGGATTCCGTGAGCAGTTCTTC. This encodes CASSPGTGFREQFF.